This T cell receptor (beta chain) was captured by sequencing in a study of CD8+ T cells in alopecia areata (dated by TCRdb to 2016 to 2019). Regarding the study in general: Treated patients were enrolled in an open-label pilot trial of oral tofacitinib, 5 to 10 mg twice daily, for moderate-to-severe alopecia areata. Clonality in the scalp was compared among normal scalp (n=4), patchy alopecia areata scalp (n=8), and alopecia totalis/universalis scalp (n=8). Biopsies were taken from tofacitinib-treated patients at baseline and at 4 and 24 weeks of treatment, and a later scalp biopsy was taken in several of the tofacitinib-treated patients. In treated patients, disease severity was measured using the SALT score, which gives the percentage of scalp surface area affected. In both human patients and the C3H/HeJ mouse model, the study applied high-throughput TCRbeta sequencing to look at T cell clonal expansion in alopecia areata. RNA came from the PAXgene miRNA kit for fixed scalp, the miRNeasy kit for PBMCs, and the RNeasy kit for mouse skin. On the human side, TCRbeta sequencing was run on scalp tissue and on sorted CD4+ and CD8+ peripheral blood T cells from healthy controls and from alopecia areata patients with either patchy or totalis/universalis disease. Patients stayed on tofacitinib for 6 to 18 months and then had 6 months of follow-up off drug so that delayed response and recurrence could be assessed. immunoSEQ multiplex PCR using 35 Vbeta forward primers and 13 Jbeta reverse primers was used to amplify TCRbeta CDR3 regions. The paper's findings and limits, for the study overall: Many expanded lesional clones were found to persist in scalp and blood during tofacitinib treatment, and relapse after treatment cessation may be partly explained by this persistence. Lesional scalp, especially in alopecia totalis/universalis, showed higher clonality and more expanded CD8+ clones than normal scalp, suggesting antigenic drive. Unlike mouse skin, where gammadelta T cells dominate, normal human skin contains resident alphabeta T cells that get sequenced too, which complicates analysis of the scalp TCR repertoire. Because the treated cohort was small and had only one nonresponder, larger studies are needed to examine links between baseline CD8+ expansion and response. With tofacitinib, both scalp clonality and the number of expanded CD8+ clones among the top 100 scalp clones went down significantly. Compared with mice, TCR sequences shared between patients were less clear, possibly partly because of HLA diversity across the patient population.

Libraries were prepared through the immunoSEQ multiplex PCR assay. For TCR sequencing, RNA was extracted from every sample and reverse transcribed into cDNA to serve as template. First-strand cDNA was synthesized using SuperScript III with a 2:1 mix of oligo-dT and random hexamers. Amplification bias was assessed with a synthetic immune receptor repertoire, and residual bias was removed computationally. In the authors' own workflow: Raw reads were preprocessed to remove errors, and CDR3 was defined by IMGT conventions from the conserved cysteine to phenylalanine. To get clonality, Shannon entropy was normalized by log2 of the number of productive unique TCRs and the result was subtracted from 1. CD4 or CD8 identity of scalp clones was inferred by cross-referencing scalp TCRbeta sequences with sorted blood CD4 and CD8 repertoires. TCRdb's version of the immuneACCESS table is confined to in-frame rearrangements and falls short of the full clone set. An unresolved V gene accounts for under half of the shortfall where checked; the remainder is of unknown origin. V and J calls and clone size follow that table, whereas D and trimming were derived from the DNA. The sample table shows some 170,000 clones, and roughly 60% are seen once. The ten largest clones represent 16% of the sample.

The V and J ends are trimmed by 0 bases and 0 bases, leaving 11 bases between them. The germline V gene gives CDR1 as SGHRS and CDR2 as YFSETQ. From the cysteine up to the phenylalanine, the CDR3 has a length of 16 residues. The DNA shown is the 48-base CDR3, in frame from base 1. Regarding this clone: Its cognate antigen has yet to be identified. No much larger clone exists at a distance of one base, and base qualities are not known.

Explained via the paper, the treatment or condition label denotes: oral pan-JAK inhibitor, 5-10 mg twice daily. Lesional scalp punch biopsies and peripheral blood were collected from alopecia areata patients. PBMCs were separated by density centrifugation and stained for CD3, CD4 and CD8, after which CD4+ and CD8+ T cells were sorted on a FACSAria. Recombination connected TRBV5-1 to TRBJ2-3; too little of a D gene remains to name it. The clonotype was recovered from a human donor with alopecia areata. The input for sequencing was CD4+ T cells sorted from blood, taken at week 56, from a patient treated with tofacitinib. The DNA sequence follows: TGCGCCAGCAGCTTGGCCGGAGCTTTGAGCACAGATACGCAGTATTTT. Its protein product is CASSLAGALSTDTQYF.